This TCR beta chain was captured by sequencing in a study of response to subunit inactivated influenza vaccine. TCRdb ran MiXCR on the RT-PCR reads and lists one entry per CDR3 protein. Among roughly 760,000 distinct CDR3 sequences listed, 21% were seen once. CDR3 length: 13 amino acids. Germline V gene lookup returns CDR1 DFQATT and CDR2 SNEGSKA (reference sequence). The V gene lost 5 bases and the J gene lost 0 bases, with 11 bases spanning the gap. This clonotype was detected a few times. V is TRBV20-1 and J is TRBJ2-7; D possibly corresponds to TRBD1 (6 bases). The clonotype originates from a man aged 50 to 60 who received an inactivated influenza vaccine. The sequences come from PBMCs from blood, collected 5 days after vaccination. This chain's CDR3 is CSAGQTNSYEQYF. CDR3 sequence (DNA): TGCAGTGCTGGACAGACCAACTCCTACGAGCAGTACTTC.